This TCR beta chain was sequenced for a study of cytomegalovirus exposure and HLA in healthy donors. Study background: Early release data held around 82 million unique TCRs from HLA-typed donors.

As regards this clone: Its antigen is not identified.

The CDR3 length is 15 residues. CDR1 and CDR2 (germline): LGHNA, YNFKEQ. Trimming cost V 4 bases and J 0 bases, with 10 bases left between them. Overall study findings and caveats: In a later analysis, V- and J-gene trimming of beta chains associated with a DCLRE1C missense variant, replicated independently. Previously analyzed data showed that most TCR beta V segments were productive at a frequency of about 87% or about 30%. V segments that were indistinguishable, TRBV6-2 and TRBV6-3 among them, were omitted from analysis.

In the PCR, 60 Vbeta and 13 Jbeta primers were used. The repertoire was sequenced with immunoSEQ multiplex PCR; TCRdb's copy has only in-frame clones and lacks some. The sample gives about 140,000 clones, about 61% of which show up once; around 1.8% is in the top ten. The clonotype comes from a male donor in good health and CMV-seronegative. Sequenced: PBMCs. The chain has TRBV4-2 and TRBJ1-5; no clear D gene. The chain's CDR3 is CASSRELSSNQPQHF. The DNA for the CDR3 is TGTGCCAGCAGCCGAGAGTTGAGTAGCAATCAGCCCCAGCATTTT.